The 5 T cell receptor beta chains below come from one sample, sequenced in a study of T cell changes during pregnancy in multiple sclerosis. Repertoires were generated with immunoSEQ multiplex PCR, while TCRdb's copy carries only in-frame clones and drops some. The sample contains some 87,000 clones, around nine tenths of which appear only once. The sample consisted of CD4+ T cells from peripheral blood mononuclear cells, taken before pregnancy. The receptors stem from a female donor with multiple sclerosis, enrolled in a pregnancy study.

The V gene is TRBV10-3, the J gene TRBJ1-1; 11 bases map to TRBD1. Germline V gives CDR1 ENHRY, CDR2 SYGVKD. The CDR3 sequence is 16 residues long. Losses at the gene ends were 7 bases for V and 5 bases for J; bases not matched to a gene: 12. CDR3 DNA: TGTGCCATCAAAAGGACAGGGGGCGTTTCGGGAACTGAAGCTTTCTTT. Translating gives CAIKRTGGVSGTEAFF.

This rearrangement joins TRBV11-2 to TRBJ2-3; 7 bases are a match to TRBD1. The CDR3 runs to 15 residues. V trimming: 5 bases; J trimming: 4 bases; junction bases outside the gene matches: 9. The germline V gene encodes CDR1 SGHAT and CDR2 FQNNGV. In DNA, the CDR3 is TGTGCCAGCAGCCCCGAGGGGGCCCCTCCAGATACGCAGTATTTT. Translated, it gives CASSPEGAPPDTQYF.

V usage is TRBV7-9 and J usage is TRBJ1-2, with 7 bases fitting TRBD1. Germline V gene lookup returns CDR1 SEHNR and CDR2 FQNEAQ (reference sequence). This CDR3 contains 14 residues. Trimming at V came to 5 bases and at J to 2 bases, leaving 5 bases not matched to a gene. CDR3 loop: CASSPSGQNYGYTF. The DNA of the CDR3 is TGTGCCAGCAGCCCCTCGGGACAGAACTATGGCTACACCTTC.

This chain uses TRBV5-1 with TRBJ2-5; TRBD1 matches at 8 bases. This CDR3 is 15 amino acids long. Trimming at V came to 4 bases and at J to 4 bases, leaving 9 bases not matched to a gene. Germline CDR1 is SGHRS and CDR2 is YFSETQ. This CDR3 is CASSPDTGGRETQYF. CDR3 DNA sequence: TGCGCCAGCAGCCCCGACACAGGGGGTAGAGAGACCCAGTACTTC.

The chain uses TRBV5-4 and TRBJ1-2, with TRBD1 matching over 8 bases. The CDR3 is 16 residues long. V lost 4 bases, J lost 1 base, and 9 bases stayed unmatched. From germline, CDR1 is SGHNT and CDR2 YYREEE (reference sequence). This CDR3 reads CASSAGRDRNNYGYTF. The CDR3 bases are TGTGCCAGCAGCGCTGGAAGGGACAGGAATAACTATGGCTACACCTTC.